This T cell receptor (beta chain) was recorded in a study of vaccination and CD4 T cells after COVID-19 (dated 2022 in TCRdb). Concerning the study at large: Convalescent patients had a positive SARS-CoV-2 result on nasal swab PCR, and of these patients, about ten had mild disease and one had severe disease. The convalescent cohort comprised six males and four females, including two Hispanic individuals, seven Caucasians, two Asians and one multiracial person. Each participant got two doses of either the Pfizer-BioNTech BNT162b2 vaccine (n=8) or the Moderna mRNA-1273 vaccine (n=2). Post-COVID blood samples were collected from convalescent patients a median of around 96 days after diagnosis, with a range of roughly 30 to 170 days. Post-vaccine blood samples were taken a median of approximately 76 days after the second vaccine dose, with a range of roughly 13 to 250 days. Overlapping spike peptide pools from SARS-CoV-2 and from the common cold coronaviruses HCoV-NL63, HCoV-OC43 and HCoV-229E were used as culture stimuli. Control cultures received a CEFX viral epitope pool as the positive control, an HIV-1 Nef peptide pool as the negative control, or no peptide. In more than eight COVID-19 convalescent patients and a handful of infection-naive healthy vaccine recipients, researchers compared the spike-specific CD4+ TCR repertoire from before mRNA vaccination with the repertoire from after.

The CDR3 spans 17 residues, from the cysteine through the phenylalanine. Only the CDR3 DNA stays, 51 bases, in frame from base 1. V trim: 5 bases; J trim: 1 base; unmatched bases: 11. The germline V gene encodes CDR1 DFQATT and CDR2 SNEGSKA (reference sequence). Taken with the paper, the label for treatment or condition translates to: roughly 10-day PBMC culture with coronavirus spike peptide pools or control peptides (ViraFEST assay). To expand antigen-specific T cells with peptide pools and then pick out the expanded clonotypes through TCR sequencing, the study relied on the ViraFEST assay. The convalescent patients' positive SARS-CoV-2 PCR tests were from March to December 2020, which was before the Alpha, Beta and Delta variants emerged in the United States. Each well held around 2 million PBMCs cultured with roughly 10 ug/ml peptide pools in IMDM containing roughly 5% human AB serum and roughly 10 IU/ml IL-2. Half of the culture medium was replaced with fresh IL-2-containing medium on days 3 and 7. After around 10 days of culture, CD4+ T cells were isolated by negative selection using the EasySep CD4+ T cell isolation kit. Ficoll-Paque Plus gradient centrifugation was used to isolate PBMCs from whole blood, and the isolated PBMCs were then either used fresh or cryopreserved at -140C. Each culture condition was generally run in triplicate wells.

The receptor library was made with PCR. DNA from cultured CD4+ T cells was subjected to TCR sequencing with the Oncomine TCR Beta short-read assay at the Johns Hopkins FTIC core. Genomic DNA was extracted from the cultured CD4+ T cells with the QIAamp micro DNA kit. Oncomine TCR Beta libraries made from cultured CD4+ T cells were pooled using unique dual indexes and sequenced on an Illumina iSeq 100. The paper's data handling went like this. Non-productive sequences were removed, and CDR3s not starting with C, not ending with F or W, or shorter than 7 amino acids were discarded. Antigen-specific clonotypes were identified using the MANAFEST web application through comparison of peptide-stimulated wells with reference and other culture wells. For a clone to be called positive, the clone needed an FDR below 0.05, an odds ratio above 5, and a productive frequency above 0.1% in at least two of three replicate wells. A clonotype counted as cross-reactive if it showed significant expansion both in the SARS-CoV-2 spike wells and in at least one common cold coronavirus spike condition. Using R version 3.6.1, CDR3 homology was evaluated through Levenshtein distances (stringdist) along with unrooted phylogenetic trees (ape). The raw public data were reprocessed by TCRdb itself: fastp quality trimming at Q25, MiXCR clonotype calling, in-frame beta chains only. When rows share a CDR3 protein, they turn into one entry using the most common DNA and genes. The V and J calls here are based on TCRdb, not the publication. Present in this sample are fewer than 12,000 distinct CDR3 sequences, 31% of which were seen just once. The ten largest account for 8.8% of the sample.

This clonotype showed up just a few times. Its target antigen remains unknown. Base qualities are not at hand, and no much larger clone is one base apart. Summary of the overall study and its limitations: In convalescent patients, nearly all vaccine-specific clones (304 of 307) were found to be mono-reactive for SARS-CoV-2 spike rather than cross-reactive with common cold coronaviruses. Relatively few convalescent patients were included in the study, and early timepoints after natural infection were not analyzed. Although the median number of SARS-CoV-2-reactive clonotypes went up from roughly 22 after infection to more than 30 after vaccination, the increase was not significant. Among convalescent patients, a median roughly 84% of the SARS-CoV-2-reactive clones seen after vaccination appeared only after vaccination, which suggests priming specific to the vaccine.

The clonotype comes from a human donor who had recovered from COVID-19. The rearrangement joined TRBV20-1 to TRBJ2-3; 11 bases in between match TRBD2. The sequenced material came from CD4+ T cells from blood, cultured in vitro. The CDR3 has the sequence CSALGFGTSGGTDTQYF. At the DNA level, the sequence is TGCAGTGCTCTCGGGTTTGGGACTAGCGGTGGCACAGATACGCAGTATTTT.